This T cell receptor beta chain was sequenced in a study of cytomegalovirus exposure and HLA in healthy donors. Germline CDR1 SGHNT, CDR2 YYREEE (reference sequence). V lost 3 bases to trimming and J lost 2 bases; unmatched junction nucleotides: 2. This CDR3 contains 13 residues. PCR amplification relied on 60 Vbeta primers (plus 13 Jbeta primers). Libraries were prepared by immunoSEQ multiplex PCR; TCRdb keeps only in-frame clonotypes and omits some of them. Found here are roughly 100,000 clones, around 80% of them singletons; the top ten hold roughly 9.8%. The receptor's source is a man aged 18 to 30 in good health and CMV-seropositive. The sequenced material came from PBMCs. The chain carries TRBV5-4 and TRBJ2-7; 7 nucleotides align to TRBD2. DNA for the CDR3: TGTGCCAGCAGCTCGGCGGGAGCCTACGAGCAGTACTTC. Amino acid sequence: CASSSAGAYEQYF.